What follows is one T cell receptor (beta chain) and its context. This clonotype appeared many times. The target of this receptor is not known. It has no much larger one-base neighbor in the sample; base qualities were not kept. There are 13 amino acids in the CDR3, from cysteine to phenylalanine inclusive. The read is trimmed to its CDR3 DNA, 39 bases read in frame from base 1. V is reduced by 10 bases and J by 3 bases, leaving a spacing of 15 bases between them. The germline V gene gives CDR1 as MNHNS and CDR2 as SASEGT. For sequencing, an Illumina HiSeq 1500 was employed. TCRdb reanalyzed the raw reads on its own, using fastp at Q25 for trimming and MiXCR for clone calling, and kept in-frame beta chains. Identical CDR3 protein sequences are pooled into one entry, listed with their most common genes and DNA. The table for this sample lists 680,000 or so distinct CDR3 sequences; about 40% of them were counted only once. The ten most abundant clones make up around 2.8% of the sample.

This sample is drawn from a study of T cell repertoires in cytomegalovirus infection (dated by TCRdb to between 2018 and 2020). At the level of the whole study: Donor HLA type was relevant to the analysis, because carriage of CMV infection together with the matching HLA type was indicated by public TCR beta signatures. On the study overall, not on this receptor specifically: Cumulative frequency of public TCR beta family members discriminated carriers of CMV infection plus the relevant HLA type in this cohort and an independent 352-donor cohort. The ex vivo response was dominated by HLA-C-restricted CMV-specific TCR beta clonotypes, which also provided the single most frequent clonotype in two of eight donors.

Recombination joined TRBV6-1 with TRBJ1-2; the D gene remains uncertain. The sequenced sample was PBMCs. The receptor was isolated from a human donor in good health (CMV status not recorded). Some clones in this sample may be carry-over from other donors' samples. The CDR3 is CATTPRPYYGYTF. The DNA is as follows: TGTGCCACCACTCCTCGTCCCTACTATGGCTACACCTTC.